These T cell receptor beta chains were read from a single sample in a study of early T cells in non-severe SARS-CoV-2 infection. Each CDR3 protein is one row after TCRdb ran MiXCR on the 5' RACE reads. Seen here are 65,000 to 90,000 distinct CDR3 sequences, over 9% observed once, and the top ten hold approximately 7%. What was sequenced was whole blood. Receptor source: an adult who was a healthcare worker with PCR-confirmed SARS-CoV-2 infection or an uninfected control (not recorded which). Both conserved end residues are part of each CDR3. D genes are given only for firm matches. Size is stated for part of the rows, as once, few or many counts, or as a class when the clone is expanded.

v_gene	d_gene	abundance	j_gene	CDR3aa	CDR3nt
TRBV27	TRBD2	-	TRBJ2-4	CASSLSPVGLARDIQYF	TGTGCCAGCAGTTTATCCCCTGTGGGACTAGCGAGAGACATTCAGTACTTC
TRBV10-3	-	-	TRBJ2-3	CAIKPPGDGDTQYF	TGTGCCATCAAGCCCCCTGGAGATGGAGATACGCAGTATTTT
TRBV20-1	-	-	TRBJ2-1	CSASRSNEQFF	TGCAGTGCTAGCAGGAGTAATGAGCAGTTCTTC
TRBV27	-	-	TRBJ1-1	CASSLWAGADAEAFF	TGTGCCAGCAGTTTATGGGCGGGGGCTGATGCTGAAGCTTTCTTT
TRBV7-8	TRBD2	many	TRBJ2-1	CASSDVAGGLNEQFF	TGTGCCAGCAGCGATGTAGCGGGAGGGCTGAATGAGCAGTTCTTC
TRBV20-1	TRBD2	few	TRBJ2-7	CSAARGVAGEQYF	TGCAGTGCTGCCCGGGGGGTAGCGGGAGAGCAGTACTTC
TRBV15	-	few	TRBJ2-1	CATSRGLAYNEQFF	TGTGCCACCAGCAGAGGTTTAGCCTACAATGAGCAGTTCTTC
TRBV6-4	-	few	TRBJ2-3	CAPGRTDPYGSTDTQYF	TGTGCTCCGGGCAGAACGGACCCTTATGGGAGCACAGATACGCAGTATTTT
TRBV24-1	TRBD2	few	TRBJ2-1	CATSDATSGAYNEQFF	TGTGCCACCAGTGATGCGACTAGCGGGGCCTACAATGAGCAGTTCTTC
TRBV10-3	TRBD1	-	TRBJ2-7	CATSRDRGNYEQYF	TGTGCCACCAGTCGGGACAGGGGGAATTACGAGCAGTACTTC
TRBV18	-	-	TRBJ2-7	CASSPHRGAQYEQYF	TGTGCCAGCTCACCCCATCGGGGGGCTCAGTACGAGCAGTACTTC
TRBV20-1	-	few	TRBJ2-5	CSARDVGAQETQYF	TGCAGTGCTAGAGATGTGGGGGCCCAAGAGACCCAGTACTTC
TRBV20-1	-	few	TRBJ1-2	CSASPSGQGLGYGYTF	TGCAGTGCTAGTCCGTCAGGCCAGGGCCTTGGCTATGGCTACACCTTC
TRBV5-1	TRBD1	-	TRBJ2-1	CASSPRPLDREGNEQFF	TGCGCCAGCAGCCCGAGGCCGTTGGACAGGGAAGGTAATGAGCAGTTCTTC
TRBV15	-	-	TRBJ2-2	CATSRSISGELFF	TGTGCCACCAGCAGATCCATCTCCGGGGAGCTGTTTTTT
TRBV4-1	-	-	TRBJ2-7	CASSDDSYEQYF	TGCGCCAGCTCGGACGACTCCTACGAGCAGTACTTC
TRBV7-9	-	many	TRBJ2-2	CASRGKDRLAGELFF	TGTGCCAGCAGAGGGAAGGACAGATTGGCCGGGGAGCTGTTTTTT
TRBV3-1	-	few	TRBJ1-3	CASSHGDRISGNTIYF	TGTGCCAGCAGCCATGGGGACCGTATCTCTGGAAACACCATATATTTT
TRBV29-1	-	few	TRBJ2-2	CSVEAGVATGELFF	TGCAGCGTTGAAGCGGGAGTTGCCACCGGGGAGCTGTTTTTT
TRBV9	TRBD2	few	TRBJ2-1	CASSPQSGSNEQFF	TGTGCCAGCAGCCCCCAGAGCGGGAGTAATGAGCAGTTCTTC
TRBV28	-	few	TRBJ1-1	CASSFWNTEAFF	TGTGCCAGCAGTTTCTGGAATACCGAAGCTTTCTTT
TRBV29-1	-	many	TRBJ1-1	CSVAHSAGINTEAFF	TGCAGCGTTGCCCATTCAGCAGGGATAAACACTGAAGCTTTCTTT
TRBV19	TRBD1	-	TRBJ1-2	CASRRRDRSYGYTF	TGTGCCAGTAGACGCAGGGACAGAAGCTATGGCTACACCTTC
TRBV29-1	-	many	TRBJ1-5	CSVSEGGWDQPQHF	TGCAGCGTCAGTGAGGGAGGTTGGGATCAGCCCCAGCATTTT
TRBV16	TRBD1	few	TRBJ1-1	CASSLTGGYTEAFF	TGTGCCAGCAGTCTCACAGGGGGCTACACTGAAGCTTTCTTT
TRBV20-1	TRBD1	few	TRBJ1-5	CSAGQVGQPQHF	TGCAGTGCCGGACAGGTTGGCCAGCCCCAGCATTTT
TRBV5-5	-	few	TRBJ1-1	CASSTRQAMNTEAFF	TGTGCCAGCAGCACCCGACAGGCTATGAACACTGAAGCTTTCTTT
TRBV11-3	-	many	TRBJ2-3	CASSLTGTDTQYF	TGTGCCAGCAGCTTAACCGGAACAGATACGCAGTATTTT
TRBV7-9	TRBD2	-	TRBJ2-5	CASSLGFSGSGGETQYF	TGTGCCAGCAGCTTAGGTTTCAGCGGGAGTGGAGGAGAGACCCAGTACTTC
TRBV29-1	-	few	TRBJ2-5	CNAGRGLGETQYF	TGCAACGCCGGCCGGGGGCTGGGAGAGACCCAGTACTTC
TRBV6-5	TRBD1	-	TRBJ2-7	CASLRGQGSYEQYF	TGTGCCAGCCTGAGAGGACAGGGGTCCTACGAGCAGTACTTC
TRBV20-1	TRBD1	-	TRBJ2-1	CSAINRGQSNEQFF	TGCAGTGCTATTAACAGGGGGCAGTCCAATGAGCAGTTCTTC
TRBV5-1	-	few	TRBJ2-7	CASSSQDPRRNEQYF	TGCGCCAGCAGCTCACAGGATCCTCGACGTAACGAGCAGTACTTC
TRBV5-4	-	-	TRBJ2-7	CASSLGGFEQYF	TGTGCCAGCAGCTTAGGAGGTTTTGAGCAGTACTTC
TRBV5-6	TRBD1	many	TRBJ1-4	CASSSPGQANEKLFF	TGTGCCAGCAGCTCCCCGGGACAGGCTAATGAAAAACTGTTTTTT
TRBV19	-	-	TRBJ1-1	CASSISTGTEAFF	TGTGCCAGTAGTATAAGTACAGGGACTGAAGCTTTCTTT
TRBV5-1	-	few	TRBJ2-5	CASSLELRGGETQYF	TGCGCCAGCAGCTTGGAATTAAGAGGCGGAGAGACCCAGTACTTC
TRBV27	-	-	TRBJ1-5	CASTPGGDQPQHF	TGTGCCAGCACCCCGGGGGGAGATCAGCCCCAGCATTTT
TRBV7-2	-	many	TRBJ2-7	CASSLLHEQYF	TGTGCCAGCAGCTTACTTCACGAGCAGTACTTC
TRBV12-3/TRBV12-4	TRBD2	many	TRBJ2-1	CASRKREGENEQFF	TGTGCCAGCAGAAAGCGGGAGGGAGAGAATGAGCAGTTCTTC
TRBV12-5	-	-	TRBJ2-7	CASGLGGNHEQYF	TGTGCTAGTGGTTTGGGGGGAAACCACGAGCAGTACTTC
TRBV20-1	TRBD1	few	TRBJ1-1	CSAGRRDRKNTEAFF	TGCAGTGCTGGGAGAAGGGACAGGAAAAACACTGAAGCTTTCTTT
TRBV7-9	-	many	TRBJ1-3	CASSPGNTIYF	TGTGCCAGCAGTCCTGGAAACACCATATATTTT
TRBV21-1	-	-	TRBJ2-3	CASSKGFLDGFYTQYF	TGTGCCAGCAGCAAAGGTTTCCTAGACGGGTTCTATACGCAGTATTTT
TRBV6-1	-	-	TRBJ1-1	CASCKERTNTEAFF	TGTGCCAGCTGCAAGGAACGGACGAACACTGAAGCTTTCTTT
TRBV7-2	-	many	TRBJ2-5	CASSQGRETQYF	TGTGCCAGCAGCCAAGGTCGGGAGACCCAGTACTTC
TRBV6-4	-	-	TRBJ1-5	CASSEAHSYREHF	TGTGCCAGCAGTGAGGCTCATTCGTACAGGGAGCATTTT
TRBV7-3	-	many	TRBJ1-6	CASSRRIYNSPLHF	TGTGCCAGCAGCCGGCGAATCTATAATTCACCCCTCCACTTT
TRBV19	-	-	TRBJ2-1	CASSISTRGYNEQFF	TGTGCCAGTAGTATATCAACTAGAGGCTACAATGAGCAGTTCTTC
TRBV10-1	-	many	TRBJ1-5	CASSVRRYSNQPQHF	TGCGCCAGCAGTGTCAGGCGATATAGCAATCAGCCCCAGCATTTT
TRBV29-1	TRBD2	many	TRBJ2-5	CSVATSGRFETQYF	TGCAGCGTTGCGACTAGCGGGAGATTCGAGACCCAGTACTTC
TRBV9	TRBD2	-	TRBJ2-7	CASSVGASGRNEYEQYF	TGTGCCAGCAGCGTAGGGGCTAGCGGGAGGAATGAGTACGAGCAGTACTTC